A single sample gave rise to the 29 T cell receptor beta chains below, sequenced in a study of control samples from healthy donors and cancer patients. The assay was immunoSEQ multiplex PCR, and TCRdb's table has in-frame clones only and misses some. The sample consists of under 85,000 clones, under 95% of them appearing once. The sequenced material came from PBMCs. These receptors were collected from a middle-aged woman with lung cancer.

The chain carries TRBV21-1 and TRBJ2-3; TRBD1, the table's D call, lacks a check against the DNA. TRBV21-1 is given as a pseudogene. The CDR3 covers 14 residues. CDR3 nucleotide sequence: TGTGCCAGCAGCAGACAGGACACATCAGATACGCAGTATTTT. It codes for CASSRQDTSDTQYF.

The V call is TRBV6-5, the J call TRBJ1-2, with 7 bases matching TRBD1. Trimming at V came to 5 bases and at J to 2 bases, leaving 2 bases not matched to a gene. CDR3 length: 13 amino acids. Germline lookup yields CDR1 MNHEY and CDR2 SVGAGI. In DNA form, the CDR3 reads TGTGCCAGCAGTCCGGGACAGAACTATGGCTACACCTTC. This translates into CASSPGQNYGYTF.

In this sample, this clone turned up once. The rearrangement links TRBV11-1 to TRBJ2-3; D not certain. Trimming removed 3 bases at V and 5 bases at J, with 3 bases between. The CDR3 covers 11 residues. Germline assignment: CDR1 SGHAT and CDR2 FQDESV (reference sequence). This chain's CDR3 is CASSFGDTQYF. CDR3 DNA sequence: TGTGCCAGCAGCTTCGGAGATACGCAGTATTTT.

J is TRBJ1-3 and V is TRBV30, with D possibly matching TRBD1 (5 bases). This CDR3 contains 15 residues. From germline, CDR1 is GTSNPN and CDR2 SVGIG (reference sequence). V lost 5 bases, J lost 0 bases, and 14 bases lay in between. This chain's CDR3 is CAWGGTQISGNTIYF. The CDR3, as DNA: TGTGCCTGGGGGGGGACCCAAATCTCTGGAAACACCATATATTTT.

V and J are TRBV18 and TRBJ2-1; D is undetermined. CDR1 is KGHSH and CDR2 is LQKENI in the germline V gene. The CDR3 is 15 residues long. Trimming took 3 bases from V and 7 from J, leaving 16 bases between them. The CDR3 DNA follows: TGTGCCAGCTCACCGGTAACACCTCCCGGGAATGAGCAGTTCTTC. Translating it yields CASSPVTPPGNEQFF.

This sequence joins TRBV30 and TRBJ1-5; weak D call: TRBD1 (6 bases). The CDR3 length is 13 residues. V lost 2 bases, J lost 5 bases, and 10 bases lay in between. Germline assignment: CDR1 GTSNPN and CDR2 SVGIG (reference sequence). CDR3 in DNA: TGTGCCTGGAGTCCAGGGGCCTATCAGCCCCAGCATTTT. The encoded protein is CAWSPGAYQPQHF.

This chain uses TRBV3-1 (or the pseudogene TRBV3-2) with TRBJ1-2, with 7 bases lining up with TRBD1. V lost 4 bases and J lost 7; bases outside the gene matches: 3. The germline CDR1 and CDR2 sequences are LGHDT and YNNKEL (reference sequence). This CDR3 comprises 12 residues. This CDR3 is CASSRDRSGYTF. Here the CDR3 DNA reads TGTGCCAGCAGCCGGGACAGATCTGGCTACACCTTC.

The rearrangement joins TRBV6-6 to TRBJ2-7; 8 nucleotides align to TRBD1. The junction had 3 bases not matched to a gene; V was cut back by 0 bases and J by 5 bases. In germline, CDR1 is MNHNY, CDR2 SVGAGI (reference sequence). The CDR3 runs 14 residues. Here the CDR3 DNA reads TGTGCCAGCAGTTACTCGTCACAGGGGGACGAGCAGTACTTC. Translated, it gives CASSYSSQGDEQYF.

The V call is TRBV5-1, the J call TRBJ2-7; TRBD1 might be the D (6 bases). Germline CDR1 is SGHRS and CDR2 is YFSETQ. V shed 0 bases and J shed 2 bases, with 9 bases lying between them. The CDR3 sequence is 14 residues long. This CDR3 is CASSLGTGTYEQYF. The CDR3 bases are TGCGCCAGCAGCTTGGGAACAGGGACCTACGAGCAGTACTTC.

V usage is TRBV3-1 (or the pseudogene TRBV3-2) and J usage is TRBJ2-2; tentatively, D is TRBD1 (7 bases). V was shortened by 10 bases and J by 5 bases, with 20 bases between the two germline ends. CDR1 and CDR2 from the germline V gene are LGHDT and YNNKEL (reference sequence). The CDR3 runs 15 residues. This CDR3 reads CATLRQGGRTGELFF. CDR3 bases: TGTGCCACACTAAGACAGGGAGGAAGGACCGGGGAGCTGTTTTTT.

The rearrangement joins TRBV7-6 to TRBJ1-2, with 8 bases fitting TRBD1. The trim removed 4 bases at V and 10 bases at J, leaving 8 bases unmatched. Germline CDR1 SGHVS, CDR2 FNYEAQ. The CDR3 sequence is 13 residues long. The CDR3 sequence: CASSSGQAFDYTF. The CDR3 coding sequence is TGTGCCAGCAGCTCGGGACAGGCTTTTGACTACACCTTC.

The V and J genes are TRBV19 and TRBJ2-7; 7 bases are a match to TRBD2. V shed 3 bases, J shed 0 bases, and the junction held 5 bases outside the gene matches. CDR1 is LNHDA and CDR2 is SQIVND in the germline V gene (reference sequence). The CDR3 totals 15 residues. The CDR3 sequence: CASSIASGGSYEQYF. CDR3 sequence (DNA): TGTGCCAGTAGTATCGCTAGCGGAGGCTCCTACGAGCAGTACTTC. Looking up the rest from reference TRBV19 and TRBJ2-7 gives the full variable domain: DGGITQSPKYLFRKEGQNVTLSCEQNLNHDAMYWYRQDPGQGLRLIYYSQIVNDFQKGDIAEGYSVSREKKESFPLTVTSAQKNPTAFYLCASSIASGGSYEQYFGPGTRLTVT.

J is TRBJ1-2 and V is TRBV5-4; a possible D gene is TRBD1 (6 bases). V was clipped by 4 bases and J by 3 bases, with 25 bases between them. The CDR3 consists of 18 residues. Germline CDR1 is SGHNT and CDR2 is YYREEE (reference sequence). The CDR3 DNA follows: TGTGCCAGCAGCCAACGCGCGATCAACGCAGGGGCGCACTATGGCTACACCTTC. Translated: CASSQRAINAGAHYGYTF.

The V call is TRBV7-8, the J call TRBJ2-7, with D unclear. V shed 0 bases and J shed 2 bases, with 20 bases lying between them. CDR1 is SGHVS and CDR2 is FQNEAQ in the germline V gene. The CDR3 spans 18 residues. CDR3 region: CASSLARSGWTLAYEQYF. In DNA form, the CDR3 reads TGTGCCAGCAGCTTAGCGCGCTCAGGTTGGACGCTCGCCTACGAGCAGTACTTC.

The rearrangement uses TRBV19 and TRBJ1-3; D call uncertain. The germline gives CDR1 LNHDA, CDR2 SQIVND (reference sequence). The CDR3 sequence is 13 residues long. Trimming removed 3 bases from V and 4 bases from J, with 7 bases in between. The CDR3 sequence: CASSINSGNTIYF. The CDR3 bases are TGTGCCAGTAGTATTAACAGCGGAAACACCATATATTTT.

The chain links TRBV7-9 to TRBJ2-3; maybe TRBD1 (6 bases). Trimming cost V 4 bases and J 1 base, with 12 bases left between them. This CDR3 contains 15 residues. Germline loops: CDR1 SEHNR, CDR2 FQNEAQ (reference sequence). The CDR3 bases are TGTGCCAGCAGCTACCGGGACACCCGCACAGATACGCAGTATTTT. Its translation is CASSYRDTRTDTQYF.

This clone was counted a single time. The chain is built from TRBV9 and TRBJ1-3, with 7 bases identical to TRBD1. Germline values: CDR1 SGDLS, CDR2 YYNGEE. The CDR3 loop spans 16 amino acids. J gave up 4 bases and V 4 bases, and 11 bases lay outside the gene matches. This CDR3 reads CASSPYRDSTGNTIYF. The CDR3 bases are TGTGCCAGCAGCCCATACAGGGACAGTACCGGAAACACCATATATTTT.

The gene calls are TRBV7-6 and TRBJ2-7, with 12 bases identical to TRBD1. The CDR3 length is 15 residues. With 5 bases clipped from V and 2 bases from J, the junction kept 4 bases outside the gene matches. In germline, CDR1 is SGHVS, CDR2 FNYEAQ. This CDR3 reads CASSPGTGGAYEQYF. The CDR3 DNA sequence: TGTGCCAGCAGCCCCGGGACAGGGGGCGCCTACGAGCAGTACTTC.

CDR3 loop: CASSSDPVGTEAFF. CDR3 sequence (DNA): TGTGCCAGCAGCTCGGACCCCGTTGGGACTGAAGCTTTCTTT. The chain links TRBV7-2 to TRBJ1-1; D gene uncertain. Germline CDR1 reads SGHTA; CDR2 reads FQGNSA. The CDR3 contains 14 residues. Trimming pared 4 bases from V and 5 bases from J, leaving 14 bases between. Complete variable domain (other parts from reference TRBV7-2 and TRBJ1-1): GAGVSQSPSNKVTEKGKDVELRCDPISGHTALYWYRQSLGQGLEFLIYFQGNSAPDKSGLPSDRFSAERTGGSVSTLTIQRTQQEDSAVYLCASSSDPVGTEAFFGQGTRLTVV.

This CDR3 is CASRGVGEQFF. In nucleotides, the CDR3 is TGTGCCAGCAGAGGGGTCGGTGAGCAGTTCTTC. The chain carries TRBV27 and TRBJ2-1, with D possibly TRBD1 on 5 matching bases. V was cut by 6 bases and J by 9 bases, with 9 bases left in between. Germline loops: CDR1 MNHEY, CDR2 SMNVEV (reference sequence). This CDR3 comprises 11 residues.

This chain uses TRBV7-9 with TRBJ1-1; D might be TRBD1 (6 bases). CDR1 is SEHNR, CDR2 FQNEAQ, per germline (reference sequence). V lost 3 bases to trimming and J lost 1 base, with 9 bases between them. The CDR3 loop spans 14 amino acids. DNA of the CDR3: TGTGCCAGCAGCTTGCAGGGGACGAACACTGAAGCTTTCTTT. It specifies CASSLQGTNTEAFF.

V is TRBV29-1 and J is TRBJ1-6; a possible D gene is TRBD1 (6 bases). The CDR3 totals 13 residues. The V end lost 4 bases, the J end lost 9 bases, and 13 bases lay between the germline ends. Per the germline V gene, CDR1 is SQVTM and CDR2 is ANQGSEA. The CDR3 spells CSVGQGRGSPLHF. CDR3 bases: TGCAGCGTTGGGCAGGGGCGAGGTTCACCCCTCCACTTT.

The V and J genes are TRBV4-1 and TRBJ2-1; 8 nucleotides align to TRBD2. The length of the CDR3 is 17 residues. V shed 0 bases and J 3 bases; nucleotides not matched to a gene: 7. CDR1 MGHRA and CDR2 YSYEKL come from the germline V gene. In DNA, the CDR3 is TGCGCCAGCAGCCAAGAATTGAGCGGGGGATACTACAATGAGCAGTTCTTC. This encodes CASSQELSGGYYNEQFF.

The chain is built from TRBV9 and TRBJ2-3; a possible D gene is TRBD2 (6 bases). The CDR3 is 15 amino acids. The V and J ends lost 8 bases and 2 bases respectively, with 18 bases between them. Germline CDR1 is SGDLS and CDR2 is YYNGEE. CDR3 loop: CARYGRGVFTDTQYF. The CDR3 region has the DNA TGTGCCAGATATGGGCGGGGTGTTTTCACAGATACGCAGTATTTT.

The chain uses TRBV6-5 and TRBJ1-5, with D possibly TRBD1 on 6 matching bases. This CDR3 has 15 residues. CDR1 and CDR2 (germline): MNHEY, SVGAGI. With 6 bases removed from V and 2 bases from J, the gap between germline ends came to 14 bases. CDR3 loop: CASSRSQGGNQPQHF. CDR3 DNA: TGTGCCAGCAGCCGCTCACAGGGAGGCAATCAGCCCCAGCATTTT.

The chain has TRBV25-1 and TRBJ1-5; D remains ambiguous. Germline assignment: CDR1 MGHDK and CDR2 SYGVNS. Trimming stripped 6 bases from V and 2 bases from J, with 5 bases between. This CDR3 is built from 12 residues. In DNA form, the CDR3 reads TGTGCCAGCAGGAGGGGCAATCAGCCCCAGCATTTT. It yields the protein CASRRGNQPQHF.

The genes are TRBV9 and TRBJ2-7; no clear D. Trimming pared 2 bases from V and 6 bases from J, leaving 18 bases between. CDR1 SGDLS and CDR2 YYNGEE come from the germline V gene. The CDR3 runs 15 residues. The CDR3, as DNA: TGTGCCAGCAGCGTTTATGTCGAGGCAGGTTTCGAGCAGTACTTC. Residues: CASSVYVEAGFEQYF.

The chain couples TRBV6-5 to TRBJ1-6; D is unclear. V was shortened by 6 bases and J by 7 bases, with 13 bases between the two germline ends. In germline, CDR1 is MNHEY, CDR2 SVGAGI. CDR3 length: 14 amino acids. DNA for the CDR3: TGTGCCAGCAGGTTGGGATTACAGAATTCACCCCTCCACTTT. Protein: CASRLGLQNSPLHF.

The J gene is TRBJ1-5, the V gene TRBV15, with D possibly TRBD1 on 5 matching bases. Trimming removed 5 bases at V and 4 bases at J, with 21 bases between. The germline gives CDR1 LNHNV, CDR2 YYDKDF (reference sequence). This CDR3 has 17 amino acids. The CDR3 sequence is CATSPPPQDTENQPQHF. DNA of the CDR3: TGTGCCACCAGCCCTCCACCGCAGGACACGGAAAATCAGCCCCAGCATTTT.